The 5 T cell receptor beta chains in this list originate from one sample, sequenced in a study of siplizumab effects on memory and regulatory T cells. Libraries were prepared by immunoSEQ multiplex PCR; TCRdb keeps only in-frame clonotypes and omits some of them. The sample has about 56,000 clones; approximately 97% are singletons. Sequencing was carried out using naive CD8+ T cells sorted from blood. The receptors here all came from a human donor in good health.

This sequence joins TRBV19 and TRBJ2-1; 10 nucleotides agree with TRBD2. The CDR3 is 17 residues long. Germline lookup yields CDR1 LNHDA and CDR2 SQIVND (reference sequence). The ends lost 1 base at V and 3 bases at J; junction bases unmatched: 6. This CDR3 is CASSIGLAGEGYNEQFF. DNA of the CDR3: TGTGCCAGTAGTATAGGGCTAGCGGGAGAGGGCTACAATGAGCAGTTCTTC.

This clone has only one observation. The V call is TRBV11-3, the J call TRBJ1-1; 8 nucleotides align to TRBD1. Germline trimming cut 3 bases from V and 1 base from J; bases unmatched to any gene: 4. The CDR3 is made up of 15 amino acids. Germline V lookup: CDR1 SGHNT, CDR2 YENEEA. CDR3 amino acids: CASSFSQGGNTEAFF. As DNA, the CDR3 is TGTGCCAGCAGCTTCTCACAGGGGGGGAACACTGAAGCTTTCTTT.

This sequence joins TRBV7-8 and TRBJ2-1; TRBD2 agrees at 8 bases. Germline V gene data show CDR1 as SGHVS and CDR2 as FQNEAQ. The CDR3 covers 13 residues. The junction had 15 bases not matched to a gene; V was cut back by 9 bases and J by 14 bases. This CDR3 reads CASPLPGGGVKFF. In DNA, the CDR3 is TGTGCCAGTCCTCTCCCGGGGGGGGGCGTAAAGTTCTTC.

This clone was seen just once. The genes are TRBV11-2 and TRBJ2-5; 7 bases line up with TRBD1. Unmatched junction bases numbered 1, after V lost 2 bases and J lost 1 base. The CDR3 contains 14 residues. Germline CDR1 SGHAT, CDR2 FQNNGV. The CDR3 loop is CASSLTGAQETQYF. CDR3 bases: TGTGCCAGCAGCTTAACAGGGGCCCAAGAGACCCAGTACTTC.

J is TRBJ2-6 and V is TRBV7-3, with 7 nucleotides matching TRBD1. Looked up from germline, CDR1 is SGHTA and CDR2 is FQGTGA. The CDR3 covers 15 residues. V shed 3 bases, J shed 4 bases, and the junction held 3 bases outside the gene matches. CDR3 amino acids: CASSFTGVGANVLTF. CDR3 nucleotides: TGTGCCAGCAGCTTTACAGGGGTGGGGGCCAACGTCCTGACTTTC.